The next 32 T cell receptor beta chains were all read from a single sample in a study of shared clonotypes between healthy human individuals. The table came from immunoSEQ multiplex PCR; TCRdb's copy has only in-frame clones and leaves some out. The repertoire holds 2 million to 2.5 million clones, with approximately 90% as singletons. The sequenced sample was naive CD4+ T cells from PBMCs. As for subset: CD45RA+ positively selected. The receptor source for this set is a man aged 18 to 30 in good health. Some clones in this sample may be carry-over from other donors' samples.

This clone is a singleton in its sample. The chain has TRBV28 and TRBJ2-7; 7 bases agree with TRBD1. The CDR3 totals 14 residues. After removal of 8 bases from V and 0 bases from J, the junction contained 7 bases not matched to a gene. CDR1 is MDHEN and CDR2 is SYDVKM in the germline V gene. The CDR3 DNA is TGTGCCAGCCTCCAATGGACAGGCTCCTACGAGCAGTACTTC. Amino acids: CASLQWTGSYEQYF.

The genes are TRBV20-1 and TRBJ1-5; D unclear. Trimming cost V 6 bases and J 8 bases, with 5 bases left between them. The CDR3 runs to 9 residues. Germline CDR1 reads DFQATT; CDR2 reads SNEGSKA (reference sequence). The CDR3 nucleotides read TGCAGTGCGAATGAGCCCCAGCATTTT. Translating it yields CSANEPQHF.

This chain links TRBV7-8 with TRBJ2-3, with TRBD2 identical over 8 bases. The CDR3 totals 17 residues. Per the germline V gene, CDR1 is SGHVS and CDR2 is FQNEAQ. J was trimmed by 0 bases and V by 1 base; bases with no gene match: 6. The chain's CDR3 is CASSLVSSGRSTDTQYF. The DNA of the CDR3 is TGTGCCAGCAGCTTAGTCTCTAGCGGGCGGAGCACAGATACGCAGTATTTT.

The J gene is TRBJ2-1, the V gene TRBV4-2; D ambiguous. V was trimmed by 1 base and J by 4 bases, leaving 14 bases between them. The CDR3 has 16 residues. The V gene's germline CDR1 is LGHNA and CDR2 YNFKEQ. CDR3 residues: CASSQGPASVYNEQFF. The CDR3 region has the DNA TGTGCCAGCAGCCAAGGCCCAGCTTCGGTTTACAATGAGCAGTTCTTC.

The chain joins TRBV6-1 to TRBJ2-7, with D unclear. Germline CDR1 is MNHNS and CDR2 is SASEGT. V shed 2 bases and J shed 4 bases, with 18 bases lying between them. This CDR3 spans 16 amino acids. CDR3 DNA sequence: TGTGCCAGCAGTGAATTATCCGGCCCATTACCGTACGAGCAGTACTTC. Its protein product is CASSELSGPLPYEQYF.

This clone was counted only a few times. The genes are TRBV30 and TRBJ2-1; D ambiguous. V lost 0 bases and J 10 bases, leaving 10 bases between the germline ends. The germline gives CDR1 GTSNPN, CDR2 SVGIG (reference sequence). CDR3 length: 12 amino acids. The CDR3 reads CAWSVSSQEQFF. In DNA, the CDR3 is TGTGCCTGGAGTGTGTCGAGCCAGGAGCAGTTCTTC.

The chain carries TRBV19 and TRBJ2-3, with a possible D match to TRBD2 (6 bases). Trimming took 0 bases from V and 8 from J, leaving 15 bases between them. The CDR3 contains 15 residues. CDR1 LNHDA and CDR2 SQIVND come from the germline V gene (reference sequence). In DNA, the CDR3 is TGTGCCAGTAGTATAGATGCACTAGCTGGTGGTACGCAGTATTTT. It yields the protein CASSIDALAGGTQYF.

In the case of this clone: At one end, the junction sequence differs from germline, possibly due to a read error. The chain recombines TRBV5-1 with TRBJ2-5, with D possibly matching TRBD1 (5 bases). Germline CDR1 is SGHRS and CDR2 is YFSETQ. This CDR3 comprises 17 residues. CDR3 amino acids: CASSSSPGMSPQQTQYF. The CDR3, as DNA: TGCGCCAGCAGCTCATCCCCAGGGATGTCACCCCAACAGACCCAGTACTTC.

The rearrangement links TRBV5-1 to TRBJ1-2, with a possible D match to TRBD1 (5 bases). Trimming took off 3 bases at V and 8 bases at J, with 17 bases between the two ends. The CDR3 spans 14 residues. CDR1 is SGHRS and CDR2 is YFSETQ in the germline V gene. CDR3 nucleotide sequence: TGCGCCAGCAGCTACGACAGTAGTAATATGGGCTACACCTTC. This codes for CASSYDSSNMGYTF.

V usage is TRBV7-9 and J usage is TRBJ1-1, with D perhaps TRBD1 (5 bases). CDR1 is SEHNR and CDR2 is FQNEAQ in the germline V gene (reference sequence). This CDR3 has 18 amino acids. The V and J ends lost 5 bases and 0 bases respectively, with 22 bases between them. The CDR3 is CASSPRWRAGDMNTEAFF. Here the CDR3 DNA reads TGTGCCAGCAGCCCAAGATGGAGGGCGGGGGATATGAACACTGAAGCTTTCTTT.

V and J are TRBV30 and TRBJ2-3; no reliable D call. Trimming pared 5 bases from V and 0 bases from J, leaving 9 bases between. This CDR3 has 13 residues. Germline assignment: CDR1 GTSNPN and CDR2 SVGIG (reference sequence). The CDR3 loop is CAWDFTSTDTQYF. The CDR3 DNA is TGTGCCTGGGACTTTACGAGCACAGATACGCAGTATTTT.

A word on this clone: This CDR3 is also generated by other DNA sequences in the sample. The rearrangement links TRBV9 to TRBJ2-1, with no clear D. Germline-derived CDR1 and CDR2 are SGDLS and YYNGEE. V gave up 4 bases and J gave up 1 base, with 9 bases separating them. This CDR3 is built from 14 residues. The CDR3 region is CASSLGSSYNEQFF. The CDR3 nucleotides read TGTGCCAGCAGCTTGGGCTCTTCCTACAATGAGCAGTTCTTC.

Concerning this clone itself: Other DNA sequences in this specimen translate into the identical CDR3. V usage is TRBV11-2 and J usage is TRBJ2-3; D unclear. CDR3 length equals 13 residues. Germline CDR1 SGHAT, CDR2 FQNNGV. V lost 0 bases and J 3 bases, leaving 4 bases between the germline ends. CDR3 sequence (DNA): TGTGCCAGCAGCTTAGATCTAACAGATACGCAGTATTTT. It encodes CASSLDLTDTQYF.

V gene TRBV14 combines with J gene TRBJ2-7; 8 bases align to TRBD1. The germline gives CDR1 SGHDN, CDR2 FVKESK. This CDR3 comprises 16 residues. The V gene end was trimmed by 5 bases and the J gene end by 4 bases; junction bases not matched to a gene: 13. DNA of the CDR3: TGTGCCAGCAGCTCTTACGGACAGGGAAGTTTGTACGAGCAGTACTTC. Translated, it gives CASSSYGQGSLYEQYF.

This chain joins TRBV11-1 and TRBJ1-1; 7 bases map to TRBD1. The CDR3 is 14 residues long. CDR1 is SGHAT and CDR2 is FQDESV in the germline V gene (reference sequence). V shed 4 bases, J shed 4 bases, and the junction held 6 bases outside the gene matches. CDR3 residues: CASSSPGQTTEAFF. CDR3 nucleotides: TGTGCCAGCAGCTCTCCGGGACAGACCACTGAAGCTTTCTTT.

This clone was seen only once. V and J are TRBV28 and TRBJ1-2, with no clear D. The CDR3 spans 13 residues. V gave up 8 bases and J gave up 8 bases, with 18 bases separating them. From germline, CDR1 is MDHEN and CDR2 SYDVKM. The CDR3 DNA is TGTGCCAGCCGAAACGCCCCATTTTACGGCTACACCTTC. It yields the protein CASRNAPFYGYTF.

This chain links TRBV7-2 with TRBJ2-1, with D possibly matching TRBD2 (5 bases). V gave up 4 bases and J gave up 0 bases, with 10 bases separating them. CDR1 is SGHTA, CDR2 FQGNSA, per germline. The CDR3 is 15 residues long. The CDR3 reads CASSSLAVSYNEQFF. In DNA form, the CDR3 reads TGTGCCAGCAGCTCCCTAGCAGTCTCCTACAATGAGCAGTTCTTC.

V and J are TRBV28 and TRBJ1-2; D is possibly TRBD1 (5 bases). Germline V gives CDR1 MDHEN, CDR2 SYDVKM. The CDR3 is 14 amino acids. Trimming pared 7 bases from V and 4 bases from J, leaving 16 bases between. The CDR3 loop reads CASTPPGGGYGYTF. DNA for the CDR3: TGTGCCAGCACCCCTCCCGGGGGTGGCTATGGCTACACCTTC.

The chain carries TRBV5-1 and TRBJ1-1; 9 bases are a match to TRBD1. Germline V lookup: CDR1 SGHRS, CDR2 YFSETQ. This CDR3 is 14 amino acids long. Trimming removed 3 bases from V and 6 bases from J; junction bases left unmatched: 6. The CDR3 coding sequence is TGCGCCAGCAGCTGGGGGACAGGGAGGCCTGAAGCTTTCTTT. Amino acid sequence: CASSWGTGRPEAFF.

This chain links TRBV28 with TRBJ2-7, with TRBD1 identical over 8 bases. The CDR3 is 14 residues long. From germline, CDR1 is MDHEN and CDR2 SYDVKM. J lost 6 bases, V lost 5 bases, and 9 bases had no gene match. The CDR3 sequence: CASSLTGGPFEQYF. In DNA form, the CDR3 reads TGTGCCAGCAGTCTCACAGGGGGACCCTTCGAGCAGTACTTC.

The chain has TRBV19 and TRBJ2-7; D gene uncertain. Trimming cost V 3 bases and J 0 bases, with 27 bases left between them. Germline CDR1 is LNHDA and CDR2 is SQIVND (reference sequence). The CDR3 length is 20 residues. CDR3 bases: TGTGCCAGTAGTATGGTTTCAGTAGAAGGCTGGCGAGGAGCCTCCTACGAGCAGTACTTC. Protein: CASSMVSVEGWRGASYEQYF.

J is TRBJ2-7 and V is TRBV9; 8 bases map to TRBD1. V shed 4 bases, J shed 6 bases, and the junction held 18 bases outside the gene matches. CDR3 length: 17 residues. Germline V lookup: CDR1 SGDLS, CDR2 YYNGEE. The CDR3 nucleotides are TGTGCCAGCAGCCCCACAGGGGGAAGGACAGGGTCCGTCGAGCAGTACTTC. Amino acid sequence: CASSPTGGRTGSVEQYF.

The chain joins TRBV28 to TRBJ1-3; 7 bases map to TRBD1. This CDR3 region has 16 residues. Germline CDR1 MDHEN, CDR2 SYDVKM. The ends lost 1 base at V and 2 bases at J; junction bases unmatched: 5. CDR3 bases: TGTGCCAGCAGTTTATCCGGGCAGGGGGCTGGAAACACCATATATTTT. Its translation: CASSLSGQGAGNTIYF.

The gene calls are TRBV7-2 and TRBJ2-7, with 8 positions matching TRBD1. V dropped 4 bases and J dropped 0; count of bases not matched to a gene: 8. The CDR3 covers 16 residues. Germline V gene sequence: CDR1 SGHTA, CDR2 FQGNSA. This CDR3 is CASSYFRDRSSYEQYF. CDR3 DNA: TGTGCCAGCAGCTACTTCCGGGACAGGAGCTCCTACGAGCAGTACTTC.

The chain employs TRBV11-2 and TRBJ2-1, with 9 bases fitting TRBD1. The length of the CDR3 is 13 residues. Per the germline V gene, CDR1 is SGHAT and CDR2 is FQNNGV. V dropped 6 bases and J dropped 8; count of bases not matched to a gene: 5. For the CDR3, the DNA is TGTGCCAGCAGTTCGGACAGGGGTGATGAGCAGTTCTTC. Translated, it gives CASSSDRGDEQFF.

The chain carries TRBV18 and TRBJ2-4, with D unresolved. The germline V gene has CDR1 KGHSH and CDR2 LQKENI. The CDR3 totals 16 residues. Trimming left V 0 bases short and J 0 bases short, with 9 bases between. The CDR3 reads CASSPPGNQAKNIQYF. The CDR3 bases are TGTGCCAGCTCACCACCGGGGAACCAAGCCAAAAACATTCAGTACTTC.

J is TRBJ2-3 and V is TRBV5-1; the match to TRBD2 covers 15 bases. The CDR3 extends over 16 amino acids. The V segment lost 4 bases and the J segment 4 bases; nucleotides outside the gene matches: 4. The germline V gene encodes CDR1 SGHRS and CDR2 YFSETQ. The CDR3 bases are TGCGCCAGCAGCCCGAGGACTAGCGGGAGGGCAGATACGCAGTATTTT. This translates into CASSPRTSGRADTQYF.

The rearrangement links TRBV5-1 to TRBJ1-4; a possible D gene is TRBD1 (6 bases). Germline lookup yields CDR1 SGHRS and CDR2 YFSETQ. The CDR3 contains 15 residues. The V end was cut by 4 bases, the J end by 3 bases, with 13 bases between. The CDR3 DNA follows: TGCGCCAGCAGCATTGCCCAGGGGTCTAATGAAAAACTGTTTTTT. Translation gives CASSIAQGSNEKLFF.

The chain recombines TRBV5-1 with TRBJ2-7; 8 bases fit TRBD2. The CDR3 loop spans 14 amino acids. Germline CDR1 and CDR2: SGHRS and YFSETQ. V shed 1 base, J shed 6 bases, and the junction held 6 bases outside the gene matches. CDR3 sequence reads: CASSLFSAGGEQYF. The CDR3 DNA is TGCGCCAGCAGCTTGTTCTCTGCGGGGGGCGAGCAGTACTTC.

This clone was recorded once. The V gene is TRBV5-5, the J gene TRBJ2-7; D possibly uses TRBD1 or TRBD2 (5 bases each). Germline CDR1 is SGHKS and CDR2 is YYEKEE (reference sequence). This CDR3 spans 13 amino acids. Between the trimmed V and J ends, which lost 4 bases and 5 bases, there was a span of 13 bases. The CDR3: CASSLVGAHEQYF. The CDR3 bases are TGTGCCAGCAGCCTCGTCGGGGCCCACGAGCAGTACTTC.

The J gene is TRBJ2-1, the V gene TRBV30, with D perhaps matching TRBD2 (5 bases). CDR3 size: 14 residues. Germline assignment: CDR1 GTSNPN and CDR2 SVGIG (reference sequence). V lost 3 bases and J lost 0, with 9 bases in between. CDR3 region: CAWSPLGSYNEQFF. The DNA for the CDR3 is TGTGCCTGGAGCCCACTAGGCTCCTACAATGAGCAGTTCTTC.

About this clone: This CDR3 is also generated by other DNA sequences in the sample. The chain couples TRBV9 to TRBJ2-7; 9 nucleotides agree with TRBD2. V lost 2 bases, J lost 1 base, and 1 base stayed unmatched. The germline gives CDR1 SGDLS, CDR2 YYNGEE. The CDR3 contains 14 residues. CDR3 sequence: CASSVLAGSYEQYF. The CDR3 nucleotides are TGTGCCAGCAGCGTCCTAGCGGGGTCCTACGAGCAGTACTTC.